This T cell receptor (beta chain) originates from a study of cytomegalovirus exposure and HLA in healthy donors. Across the study: Early released data had about 85 million unique TCRs, all coming from HLA-typed donors.

Study results and caveats: Analyzed later, association rates of TCRs varied across HLA loci, with DRB1 most and HLA-C fewest. Upon later analysis, HLA-associated TCR beta chains proved more clonally expanded than other, equally common chains.

Regarding this clone: Its target is unknown.

This CDR3 region has 14 residues. The germline CDR1 and CDR2 sequences are SEHNR and FQNEAQ (reference sequence). V lost 0 bases, J lost 6 bases, and 10 bases lay in between. PCR primers comprised 60 Vbeta and 13 Jbeta primers. Sequencing was performed with immunoSEQ multiplex PCR; in TCRdb, only in-frame clones are kept and a portion is missing. This table has about 150,000 clones, about 80% appearing once. The specimen sequenced was PBMCs. This sequence was found in a man aged 40-49 years in good health and CMV-seropositive. J is TRBJ2-3 and V is TRBV7-9; D possibly corresponds to TRBD2 (6 bases). In nucleotides, the CDR3 is TGTGCCAGCAGCTTAGCGGCGGGACGGGATACGCAGTATTTT. It translates to CASSLAAGRDTQYF. The whole variable domain, filled in from reference TRBV7-9 and TRBJ2-3, reads DTGVSQNPRHKITKRGQNVTFRCDPISEHNRLYWYRQTLGQGPEFLTYFQNEAQLEKSRLLSDRFSAERPKGSFSTLEIQRTEQGDSAMYLCASSLAAGRDTQYFGPGTRLTVL.